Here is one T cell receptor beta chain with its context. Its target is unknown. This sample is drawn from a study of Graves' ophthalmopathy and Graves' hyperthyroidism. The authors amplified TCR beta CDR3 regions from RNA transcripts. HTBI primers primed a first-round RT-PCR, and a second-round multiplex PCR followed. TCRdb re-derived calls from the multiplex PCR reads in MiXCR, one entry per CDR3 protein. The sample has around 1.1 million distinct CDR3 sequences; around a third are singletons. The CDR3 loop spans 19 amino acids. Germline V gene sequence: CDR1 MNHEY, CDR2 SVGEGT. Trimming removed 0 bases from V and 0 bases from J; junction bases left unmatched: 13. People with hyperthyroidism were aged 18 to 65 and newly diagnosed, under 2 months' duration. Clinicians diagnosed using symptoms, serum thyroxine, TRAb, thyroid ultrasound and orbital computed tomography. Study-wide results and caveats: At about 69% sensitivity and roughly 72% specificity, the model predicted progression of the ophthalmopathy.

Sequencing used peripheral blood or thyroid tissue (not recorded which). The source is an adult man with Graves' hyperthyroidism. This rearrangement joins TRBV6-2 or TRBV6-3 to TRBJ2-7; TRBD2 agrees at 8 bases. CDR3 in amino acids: CASSYSIGLAGKSSYEQYF. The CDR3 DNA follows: TGTGCCAGCAGTTACTCGATTGGGTTAGCGGGGAAAAGCTCCTACGAGCAGTACTTC.